This passage covers 22 T cell receptor beta chains from one sample sequenced in a study of blood T cell repertoires in COVID-19 (dated by TCRdb to 2019 to 2021). Libraries were built with the immunoSEQ multiplex PCR assay. As stored in TCRdb, this immuneACCESS dataset retains in-frame rearrangements with V and J assigned. A fraction of the clones does not appear; measured against another copy, unresolved V genes explain less than half of the discrepancy, and the remainder lacks a known reason. The sample yields over 200,000 clones; 70% to 90% were counted once. The top ten hold about 12% of the sample. Sequencing used peripheral blood. These receptors came from a woman between 18 and 29 years old who had recovered from COVID-19.

The chain combines TRBV7-9 with TRBJ2-2; possibly TRBD1 for D (6 bases). From germline, CDR1 is SEHNR and CDR2 FQNEAQ (reference sequence). The length of the CDR3 is 14 residues. V was shortened by 0 bases and J by 5 bases, with 7 bases between the two germline ends. The CDR3 DNA reads as TGTGCCAGCAGCTTAGCAGGGGGAACCGGGGAGCTGTTTTTT. Translating gives CASSLAGGTGELFF.

The J gene is TRBJ2-3, the V gene TRBV10-3; a weak D match, TRBD2 (6 bases). Between the trimmed V and J ends, which lost 4 bases and 1 base, there was a span of 12 bases. Germline V gene lookup returns CDR1 ENHRY and CDR2 SYGVKD. This CDR3 region has 15 residues. For the CDR3, the DNA is TGTGCCATCAGTGGAGCGGGCCGGGGCACAGATACGCAGTATTTT. Amino acids: CAISGAGRGTDTQYF.

The chain joins TRBV28 to TRBJ2-7, with 11 bases aligning to TRBD2. This CDR3 region has 21 residues. Germline assignment: CDR1 MDHEN and CDR2 SYDVKM. The J segment lost 2 bases and the V segment lost 8 bases, leaving 26 bases of the junction unmatched. DNA of the CDR3: TGTGCCAGCTGCATTTTCCCTCCCAGACTAGCGGGATATCGAGGGACCTACGAGCAGTACTTC. Its translation is CASCIFPPRLAGYRGTYEQYF.

V and J are TRBV10-2 and TRBJ2-7; 12 nucleotides line up with TRBD1. CDR1 and CDR2 (germline): WSHSY, SAAADI. The CDR3 spans 13 residues. Losses at the gene ends were 7 bases for V and 6 bases for J; bases not matched to a gene: 4. The CDR3 loop is CASNRDRGPEQYF. CDR3 bases: TGCGCCAGCAACCGGGACAGGGGGCCCGAGCAGTACTTC.

The chain employs TRBV6-2 or TRBV6-3 and TRBJ1-1; 7 bases match TRBD1. After removal of 2 bases from V and 1 base from J, the junction contained 7 bases not matched to a gene. Germline CDR1 MNHEY, CDR2 SVGEGT. The CDR3 is 16 amino acids. CDR3: CASSYEGAGENTEAFF. The CDR3 DNA sequence: TGTGCCAGCAGTTACGAGGGGGCAGGAGAGAACACTGAAGCTTTCTTT.

V is TRBV30 and J is TRBJ1-4; tentative D call: TRBD1 (5 bases). CDR1 is GTSNPN, CDR2 SVGIG, per germline (reference sequence). V lost 8 bases and J 5 bases, leaving 9 bases between the germline ends. The CDR3 sequence is 11 residues long. CDR3 amino acids: CAAKGNEKLFF. The CDR3 coding sequence is TGTGCCGCAAAGGGGAATGAAAAACTGTTTTTT.

The rearrangement joins TRBV9 to TRBJ1-6; D perhaps matches TRBD1 (5 bases). Germline-derived CDR1 and CDR2 are SGDLS and YYNGEE. This CDR3 spans 13 amino acids. Trimming took off 3 bases at V and 10 bases at J, with 11 bases between the two ends. CDR3 in amino acids: CASSDAGISPLHF. The CDR3 bases are TGTGCCAGCAGCGATGCAGGGATCTCACCCCTCCACTTT.

J is TRBJ2-7 and V is TRBV7-2, with D perhaps matching TRBD1 (5 bases). Germline V gene lookup returns CDR1 SGHTA and CDR2 FQGNSA. The CDR3 runs to 14 residues. V lost 2 bases to trimming and J lost 2 bases, with 10 bases between them. The CDR3 DNA follows: TGTGCCAGCAGCTTAAAGGGGTACACCTACGAGCAGTACTTC. Protein sequence: CASSLKGYTYEQYF.

The J gene is TRBJ1-2, the V gene TRBV4-2; 7 bases line up with TRBD1. Trimming removed 0 bases from V and 6 bases from J; junction bases left unmatched: 10. Germline V gene data show CDR1 as LGHNA and CDR2 as YNFKEQ. The CDR3 runs to 16 residues. The CDR3 sequence is CASSQENRQGAHGYTF. The CDR3 nucleotides are TGTGCCAGCAGCCAAGAAAACAGACAGGGCGCCCATGGCTACACCTTC.

This clone came up a few times. CDR3 in amino acids: CASSLGITSGPTDTQYF. The CDR3 region has the DNA TGTGCCAGCAGCTTAGGAATTACTAGCGGCCCCACAGATACGCAGTATTTT. This chain uses TRBV11-2 with TRBJ2-3; 8 bases are shared with TRBD2. V lost 1 base, J lost 2 bases, and 8 bases stayed unmatched. The germline gives CDR1 SGHAT, CDR2 FQNNGV. The CDR3 covers 17 residues.

CDR3: CASSLRSGSSYNEQFF. Here the CDR3 DNA reads TGTGCCAGCAGCTTACGGAGCGGGAGTTCCTACAATGAGCAGTTCTTC. The V and J genes are TRBV7-2 and TRBJ2-1, with 8 bases that match TRBD2. Germline CDR1 and CDR2: SGHTA and FQGNSA. V lost 2 bases to trimming and J lost 1 base; unmatched junction nucleotides: 4. The CDR3 has 16 amino acids.

V and J are TRBV4-1 and TRBJ2-2, with TRBD2 matching over 9 bases. Per the germline V gene, CDR1 is MGHRA and CDR2 is YSYEKL. The CDR3 runs to 17 residues. With 5 bases clipped from V and 4 bases from J, the junction kept 11 bases outside the gene matches. The CDR3 nucleotides read TGCGCCAGCAGCGTTGAGACTAGCGGTCGCGGCACCGGGGAGCTGTTTTTT. Its protein product is CASSVETSGRGTGELFF.

Only one count was recorded for this clone. This chain connects TRBV6-1 to TRBJ1-1; D perhaps matches TRBD1 (6 bases). Germline-derived CDR1 and CDR2 are MNHNS and SASEGT. The CDR3 spans 18 residues. Trimming shortened V by 3 bases and J by 3 bases, and 23 bases separated the two germline ends. The DNA for the CDR3 is TGTGCCAGCAGTGAGCCCCACTTGGCCACACAGGGATACACTGAAGCTTTCTTT. This sequence encodes CASSEPHLATQGYTEAFF.

The chain carries TRBV20-1 and TRBJ2-7, with D unresolved. There are 14 residues in the CDR3. Looked up from germline, CDR1 is DFQATT and CDR2 is SNEGSKA (reference sequence). Deletions cut 3 bases from V and 7 bases from J, with 19 bases between. As DNA, the CDR3 is TGCAGTGCTAGTTATCGTCCAATGTCGGTGGAGCAGTACTTC. Its translation is CSASYRPMSVEQYF.

This sequence joins TRBV21-1 and TRBJ2-1; the table's D call of TRBD2 was not tested on the DNA. TRBV21-1 is noted as a pseudogene. The CDR3 runs to 14 residues. CDR3 sequence: CASSLGIRDNEQFF. Here the CDR3 DNA reads TGTGCCAGCAGCTTGGGTATCCGGGACAATGAGCAGTTCTTC.

This rearrangement joins TRBV5-6 to TRBJ1-2; 7 bases map to TRBD1. The CDR3 runs to 14 residues. Germline CDR1 reads SGHDT; CDR2 reads YYEEEE. The J segment lost 5 bases and the V segment lost 0 bases, leaving 4 bases of the junction unmatched. The CDR3 nucleotides read TGTGCCAGCAGCTTGGTTCAGGGGGTATATGGCTACACCTTC. It yields the protein CASSLVQGVYGYTF.

The V and J genes are TRBV11-3 and TRBJ2-3; no definite D call. The V end was cut by 0 bases, the J end by 1 base, with 5 bases between. The CDR3 extends over 14 amino acids. From germline, CDR1 is SGHNT and CDR2 YENEEA. CDR3: CASSLDRGTDTQYF. DNA of the CDR3: TGTGCCAGCAGCTTAGATCGGGGCACAGATACGCAGTATTTT.

This clone came up once. CDR3 loop: CAWSSGTGAGYGYTF. In DNA, the CDR3 is TGTGCCTGGAGCTCCGGGACAGGGGCGGGATATGGCTACACCTTC. The chain employs TRBV30 and TRBJ1-2; 10 bases line up with TRBD1. The CDR3 loop spans 15 amino acids. The trim removed 3 bases at V and 5 bases at J, leaving 9 bases unmatched. CDR1 GTSNPN and CDR2 SVGIG come from the germline V gene (reference sequence).

CDR3 nucleotide sequence: TGTGCCAGCAGCCAAGATTCTTGGCCGTCTTCTGATTTGTACTTC. This translates into CASSQDSWPSSDLYF. The chain couples TRBV14 to TRBJ2-7; D not resolved. Germline V lookup: CDR1 SGHDN, CDR2 FVKESK. This CDR3 has 15 amino acids. Trimming removed 0 bases from V and 12 bases from J, with 21 bases in between.

This clone was observed a few times. The chain employs TRBV2 and TRBJ1-5; perhaps TRBD1 as D (6 bases). Trimming pared 3 bases from V and 5 bases from J, leaving 11 bases between. This CDR3 is 14 amino acids long. Germline CDR1 SNHLY, CDR2 FYNNEI. The CDR3 region has the DNA TGTGCCAGCAGTGAGGACAGTAGATATCAGCCCCAGCATTTT. Translating gives CASSEDSRYQPQHF.

The chain combines TRBV27 with TRBJ2-3, with D tentatively TRBD1 (6 bases). This CDR3 contains 13 residues. Germline lookup yields CDR1 MNHEY and CDR2 SMNVEV (reference sequence). Between the trimmed V and J ends, which lost 6 bases and 4 bases, there was a span of 11 bases. CDR3 coding DNA: TGTGCCAGCAGCGAACAGGGACCAGATACGCAGTATTTT. This translates into CASSEQGPDTQYF.

This chain's CDR3 is CASSVLNEQFF. Written as DNA, the CDR3 is TGTGCCAGCAGCGTCTTGAATGAGCAGTTCTTC. The chain recombines TRBV7-8 with TRBJ2-1; D gene unclear. Germline values: CDR1 SGHVS, CDR2 FQNEAQ. V lost 5 bases, J lost 7 bases, and 6 bases lay in between. The CDR3 runs 11 residues.